This T cell receptor (beta chain) was captured by sequencing in a study of beta chain features in type 1 diabetes. Of note for this clone: Its antigen remains unidentified.

Every isolated RNA sample was fully reverse transcribed, so sequencing captured expressed TCRB transcripts. Data came from immunoSEQ multiplex PCR; TCRdb stores just in-frame clones and leaves some out. The sample comprises some 290,000 clones, around 24% of which are singletons, and more than 0.009% rests with the top ten. Overall study results and limits: For Type 1 diabetes patients, all four CD4+ subsets carried TCRB CDR3s that were moderately but significantly shorter. Reduced insertions and increased deletions marked VDJ junctions in type 1 diabetes patients.

By way of CD45RO/CCR7/CD25/CD127/CD95/CD27, the CD4+ regulatory, stem cell-like memory, central memory and naive cells were sorted. With V trimmed by 7 bases and J by 5 bases, 10 bases remained unmatched. The CDR3 runs 15 residues. The germline V gene encodes CDR1 MNHEY and CDR2 SMNVEV (reference sequence). Sequences were obtained from naive CD4+ T cells from blood. The TCR was taken from a woman younger than 45 with type 1 diabetes. The chain recombines TRBV27 with TRBJ1-1, with 10 bases aligning to TRBD1. The chain's CDR3 is CASIDNPGQGTEAFF. The CDR3 region has the DNA TGTGCCAGCATCGACAATCCGGGACAGGGGACTGAAGCTTTCTTT.